The next 3 T cell receptor beta chains were all read from a single sample in a study of memory CD4+ T cells and cytomegalovirus serostatus. Single viable CD3+CD4+CD8-CD45RO+ cells were sorted as the memory CD4+ T cells. Clones were read by immunoSEQ multiplex PCR, and TCRdb kept only the in-frame ones, dropping some. The sample consists of about 53,000 clones, about 78% of them appearing once. The sample taken for sequencing was memory CD4+ T cells from blood. The receptors here all came from an adult in good health and CMV-seronegative.

CDR3 DNA sequence: TGTGCCAGCACCCCCCTGGGGCTAGCGGGGAAGGGTGAGCAGTTCTTC. Translating it yields CASTPLGLAGKGEQFF. The chain has TRBV6-6 and TRBJ2-1; 9 nucleotides match TRBD2. The trim removed 7 bases at V and 9 bases at J, leaving 16 bases unmatched. Germline loops: CDR1 MNHNY, CDR2 SVGAGI (reference sequence). The CDR3 is made up of 16 amino acids.

This clone has a handful of counts. This chain joins TRBV13 and TRBJ1-1; D is possibly TRBD1 (5 bases). There are 14 residues in the CDR3. With 3 bases removed from V and 6 bases from J, the gap between germline ends came to 14 bases. CDR1 is PRHDT and CDR2 is FYEKMQ in the germline V gene (reference sequence). The CDR3 nucleotides are TGTGCCAGCAGCTTCCGGGGCGGGAAGTCTGAAGCTTTCTTT. Protein sequence: CASSFRGGKSEAFF.

This clone appeared a single time. The rearrangement links TRBV9 to TRBJ2-2; 8 bases are a match to TRBD1. Germline V lookup: CDR1 SGDLS, CDR2 YYNGEE. V shed 2 bases, J shed 1 base, and the junction held 10 bases outside the gene matches. The CDR3 consists of 18 residues. The CDR3 nucleotides are TGTGCCAGCAGCGTCCCCCCGGGACAGGCGTTGAACACCGGGGAGCTGTTTTTT. This codes for CASSVPPGQALNTGELFF.